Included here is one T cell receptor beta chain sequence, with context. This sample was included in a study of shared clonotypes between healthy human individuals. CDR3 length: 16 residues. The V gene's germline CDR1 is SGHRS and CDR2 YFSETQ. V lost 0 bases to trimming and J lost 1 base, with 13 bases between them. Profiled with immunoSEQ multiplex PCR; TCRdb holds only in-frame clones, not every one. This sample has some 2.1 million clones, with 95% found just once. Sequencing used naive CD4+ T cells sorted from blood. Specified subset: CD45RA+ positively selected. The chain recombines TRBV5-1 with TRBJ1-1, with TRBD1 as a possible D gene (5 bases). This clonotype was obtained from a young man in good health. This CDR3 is CASSLGPAGGNTEAFF. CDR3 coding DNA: TGCGCCAGCAGCTTGGGGCCTGCTGGGGGGAACACTGAAGCTTTCTTT. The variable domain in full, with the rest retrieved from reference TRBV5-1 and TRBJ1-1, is KAGVTQTPRYLIKTRGQQVTLSCSPISGHRSVSWYQQTPGQGLQFLFEYFSETQRNKGNFPGRFSGRQFSNSRSEMNVSTLELGDSALYLCASSLGPAGGNTEAFFGQGTRLTVV.